This T cell receptor (beta chain) originates from a study of blood T cell repertoires in COVID-19. Study in general: The United States, Italy and Spain provided the acute and convalescent COVID-19 samples. T cells, B-cell-depleted T cells, or PBMCs provided the cDNA or gDNA that served as material.

Per the authors' pipeline: Researchers report that nucleated cell counts were estimated from reference gene primer amplification. Here immunoSEQ multiplex PCR was the method, and the copy in TCRdb shows in-frame clones only, minus some. The DNA gave D and trimming, while V, J and clone size come from that table. There are fewer than 150,000 clones in the sample; around 87% occur only once, and approximately 4% lies in the top ten. V lost 1 base to trimming and J lost 4 bases, with 11 bases between them. Per germline, CDR1 SGHTA and CDR2 FQGNSA. The CDR3 has 15 residues. This sequence was found in a woman aged 55-69 years with acute or convalescent COVID-19. The V call is TRBV7-2, the J call TRBJ1-5; D might be TRBD1 (5 bases). Specimen: peripheral blood. CDR3 coding DNA: TGTGCCAGCAGCTTAGACGCAGGGAGGAATCAGCCCCAGCATTTT. It is translated as CASSLDAGRNQPQHF.